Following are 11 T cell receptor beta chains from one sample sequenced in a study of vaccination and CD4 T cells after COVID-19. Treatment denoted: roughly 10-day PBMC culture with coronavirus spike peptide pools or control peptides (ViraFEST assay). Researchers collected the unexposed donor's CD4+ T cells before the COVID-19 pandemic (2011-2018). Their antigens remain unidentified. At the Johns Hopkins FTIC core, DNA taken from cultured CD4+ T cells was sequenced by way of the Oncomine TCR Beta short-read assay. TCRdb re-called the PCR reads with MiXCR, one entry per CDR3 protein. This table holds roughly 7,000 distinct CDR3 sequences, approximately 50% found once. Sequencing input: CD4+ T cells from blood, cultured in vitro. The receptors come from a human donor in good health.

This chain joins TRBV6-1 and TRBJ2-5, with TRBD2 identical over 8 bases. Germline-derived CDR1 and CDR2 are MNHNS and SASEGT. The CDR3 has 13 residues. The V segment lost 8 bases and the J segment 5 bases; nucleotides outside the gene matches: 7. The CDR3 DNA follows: TGTGCCAGCGGGATAGCGGGGCCGGAGACCCAGTACTTC. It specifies CASGIAGPETQYF.

CDR3 residues: CSALLGGGTDTQYF. The CDR3 DNA follows: TGCAGTGCTTTGCTAGGGGGGGGGACAGATACGCAGTATTTT. The rearrangement uses TRBV20-1 and TRBJ2-3, with D tentatively TRBD2 (7 bases). The CDR3 spans 14 residues. Trimming took off 5 bases at V and 3 bases at J, with 15 bases between the two ends. Germline CDR1 DFQATT, CDR2 SNEGSKA (reference sequence).

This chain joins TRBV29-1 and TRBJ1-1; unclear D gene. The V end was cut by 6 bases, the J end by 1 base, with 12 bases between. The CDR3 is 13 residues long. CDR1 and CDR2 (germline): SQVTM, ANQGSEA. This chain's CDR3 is CSVSMRGNTEAFF. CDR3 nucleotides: TGCAGCGTCAGTATGCGGGGGAACACTGAAGCTTTCTTT.

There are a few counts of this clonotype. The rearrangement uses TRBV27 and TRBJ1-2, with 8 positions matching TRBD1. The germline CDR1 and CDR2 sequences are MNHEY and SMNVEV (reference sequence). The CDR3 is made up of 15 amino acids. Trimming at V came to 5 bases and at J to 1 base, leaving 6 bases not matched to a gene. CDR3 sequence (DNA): TGTGCCAGCAGTGATCAGGGGGCCGGTAACTATGGCTACACCTTC. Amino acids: CASSDQGAGNYGYTF.

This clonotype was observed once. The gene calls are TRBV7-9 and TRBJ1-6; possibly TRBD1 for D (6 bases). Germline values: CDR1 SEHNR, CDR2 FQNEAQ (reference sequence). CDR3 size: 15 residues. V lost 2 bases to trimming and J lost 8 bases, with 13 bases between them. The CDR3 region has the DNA TGTGCCAGCAGCTTATTCGGGGCAGGGGATTCACCCCTCCACTTT. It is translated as CASSLFGAGDSPLHF.

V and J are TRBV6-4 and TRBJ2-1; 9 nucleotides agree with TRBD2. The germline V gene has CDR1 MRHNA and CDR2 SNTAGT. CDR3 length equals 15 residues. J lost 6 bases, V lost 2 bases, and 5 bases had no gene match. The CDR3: CASSDRGGDTNEQFF. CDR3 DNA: TGTGCCAGCAGTGACCGCGGGGGGGATACCAATGAGCAGTTCTTC.

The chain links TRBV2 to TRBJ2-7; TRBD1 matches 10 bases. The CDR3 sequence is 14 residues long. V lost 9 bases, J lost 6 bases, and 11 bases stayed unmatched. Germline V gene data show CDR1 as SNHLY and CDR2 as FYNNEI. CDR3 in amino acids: CASLGTGVVSEQYF. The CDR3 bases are TGTGCCAGTTTGGGGACAGGGGTGGTAAGCGAGCAGTACTTC. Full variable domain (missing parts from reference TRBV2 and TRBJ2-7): EPEVTQTPSHQVTQMGQEVILRCVPISNHLYFYWYRQILGQKVEFLVSFYNNEISEKSEIFDDQFSVERPDGSNFTLKIRSTKLEDSAMYFCASLGTGVVSEQYFGPGTRLTVT.

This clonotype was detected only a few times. The CDR3 bases are TGCAGTGCTAGTGGGACTAGCGGGGGCAGGGCCTACGAGCAGTACTTC. Translating it yields CSASGTSGGRAYEQYF. This chain uses TRBV20-1 with TRBJ2-7; 14 nucleotides match TRBD2. The V and J ends lost 3 bases and 2 bases, in that order; junction bases with no gene match: 6. CDR1 and CDR2 from the germline V gene are DFQATT and SNEGSKA (reference sequence). This CDR3 is built from 16 residues.

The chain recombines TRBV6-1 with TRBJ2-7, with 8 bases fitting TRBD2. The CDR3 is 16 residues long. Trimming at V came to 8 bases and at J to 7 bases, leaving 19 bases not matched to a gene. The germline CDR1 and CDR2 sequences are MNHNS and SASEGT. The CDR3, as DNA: TGTGCCAGCCACCGGGGGGGGGACGGAGGCCCAGGGGAGCAGTACTTC. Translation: CASHRGGDGGPGEQYF.

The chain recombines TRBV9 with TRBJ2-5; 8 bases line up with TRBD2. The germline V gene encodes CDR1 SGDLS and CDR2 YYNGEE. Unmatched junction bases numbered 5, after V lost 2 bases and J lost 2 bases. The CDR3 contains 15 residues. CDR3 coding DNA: TGTGCCAGCAGCGTTAATAGCGGGGCACAAGAGACCCAGTACTTC. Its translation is CASSVNSGAQETQYF. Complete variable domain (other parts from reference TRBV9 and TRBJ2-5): DSGVTQTPKHLITATGQRVTLRCSPRSGDLSVYWYQQSLDQGLQFLIQYYNGEERAKGNILERFSAQQFPDLHSELNLSSLELGDSALYFCASSVNSGAQETQYFGPGTRLLVL.

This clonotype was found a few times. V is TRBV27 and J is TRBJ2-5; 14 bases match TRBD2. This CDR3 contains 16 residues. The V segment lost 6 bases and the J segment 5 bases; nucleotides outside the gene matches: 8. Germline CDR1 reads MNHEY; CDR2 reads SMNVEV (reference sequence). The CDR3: CASSGTSGGVGETQYF. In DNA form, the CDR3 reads TGTGCCAGCAGCGGGACTAGCGGGGGCGTTGGGGAGACCCAGTACTTC.